Described below is a single TCR beta chain sequence and its context. The antigen is unknown. The data are from a study of T cell responses to AZD1222 COVID-19 vaccine. Findings and limits, study-wide: Only 5 or 6 AZD1222 recipients tested seropositive at baseline. Females outnumbered males among donors, who were mostly white British; clonal diversity was possibly underestimated.

The method was immunoSEQ multiplex PCR; TCRdb's version includes in-frame clones alone and lacks a portion of them. The data hold about 110,000 clones, with approximately 90% observed a single time. Second doses that came at about 4 or about 12 weeks were put together. Sequenced material: peripheral blood, taken 28 days after the second AZD1222 dose. The sequence came from an adult who received the AZD1222 COVID-19 vaccine.

The CDR3 sequence is CASSTYRQGGVDYTF. CDR3 bases: TGTGCCAGTAGTACTTATAGACAGGGAGGGGTCGACTACACCTTC. The chain carries TRBV19 and TRBJ1-2, with 7 nucleotides matching TRBD1. The V segment lost 4 bases and the J segment 10 bases; nucleotides outside the gene matches: 15. The CDR3 totals 15 residues. CDR1 is LNHDA and CDR2 is SQIVND in the germline V gene (reference sequence).